The 21 T cell receptor beta chains presented below share a single source sample, sequenced in a study of T cells in Graves' hyperthyroidism and ophthalmopathy. Amplified TCR beta CDR3 regions came from RNA transcripts. HTBI primers were employed in a first-round RT-PCR of the TCR CDR3. Via MiXCR, TCRdb re-called the multiplex PCR reads, giving one row per CDR3 protein. The sample has about 340,000 distinct CDR3 sequences, about 21% seen once. The sample comprised blood. The receptors were gathered from a woman between 45 and 60 years old with Graves' hyperthyroidism.

The chain employs TRBV28 and TRBJ2-7, with 12 bases matching TRBD2. Per germline, CDR1 MDHEN and CDR2 SYDVKM. The ends lost 5 bases at V and 6 bases at J; junction bases unmatched: 8. The CDR3 loop spans 15 amino acids. DNA of the CDR3: TGTGCCAGCAGTCAAACGAGGGGACTAGCGGGCGAGCAGTACTTC. It codes for CASSQTRGLAGEQYF.

This sequence joins TRBV27 and TRBJ2-2; a weak D match, TRBD1 (6 bases). The CDR3 spans 16 residues. Trimming removed 2 bases at V and 4 bases at J, with 14 bases between. Per germline, CDR1 MNHEY and CDR2 SMNVEV (reference sequence). CDR3 DNA: TGTGCCAGCAGTTTAAAAAGGACAGATCTCACCGGGGAGCTGTTTTTT. As protein: CASSLKRTDLTGELFF.

V is TRBV2 and J is TRBJ2-5, with D possibly matching TRBD2 (6 bases). Germline CDR1 reads SNHLY; CDR2 reads FYNNEI. The CDR3 is 13 amino acids. V gave up 3 bases and J gave up 5 bases, with 10 bases separating them. CDR3 protein: CASSDAGTETQYF. CDR3 nucleotides: TGTGCCAGCAGTGATGCGGGGACCGAGACCCAGTACTTC. Using reference TRBV2 and TRBJ2-5 for the parts outside the CDR3, the full variable domain is EPEVTQTPSHQVTQMGQEVILRCVPISNHLYFYWYRQILGQKVEFLVSFYNNEISEKSEIFDDQFSVERPDGSNFTLKIRSTKLEDSAMYFCASSDAGTETQYFGPGTRLLVL.

This chain connects TRBV2 to TRBJ1-1; D ambiguous. Germline V gives CDR1 SNHLY, CDR2 FYNNEI. The V end was cut by 6 bases, the J end by 0 bases, with 14 bases between. This CDR3 is built from 15 residues. This CDR3 reads CASRVFDGMNTEAFF. The DNA of the CDR3 is TGTGCCAGCAGGGTCTTCGACGGCATGAACACTGAAGCTTTCTTT.

This clonotype has only a few counts. CDR3 in amino acids: CASSRPGLASEQYF. The CDR3 region has the DNA TGCGCCAGCAGCCGACCGGGACTAGCAAGCGAGCAGTACTTC. The rearrangement uses TRBV4-1 and TRBJ2-7; 9 bases are a match to TRBD2. From germline, CDR1 is MGHRA and CDR2 YSYEKL. The CDR3 is 14 residues long. J gave up 6 bases and V 4 bases, and 7 bases lay outside the gene matches.

This clonotype occurred a few times. The chain has TRBV9 and TRBJ1-6; D is ambiguous. The CDR3 spans 13 residues. Trimming left V 5 bases short and J 7 bases short, with 10 bases between. In germline, CDR1 is SGDLS, CDR2 YYNGEE. The DNA for the CDR3 is TGTGCCAGCAGACACAATATGAATTCACCCCTCCACTTT. Translation: CASRHNMNSPLHF. Supplemented by reference TRBV9 and TRBJ1-6, the full variable domain reads DSGVTQTPKHLITATGQRVTLRCSPRSGDLSVYWYQQSLDQGLQFLIQYYNGEERAKGNILERFSAQQFPDLHSELNLSSLELGDSALYFCASRHNMNSPLHFGNGTRLTVT.

In this sample, this clonotype turned up many times. The chain employs TRBV18 and TRBJ2-3; a possible D gene is TRBD1 (6 bases). The length of the CDR3 is 15 residues. From germline, CDR1 is KGHSH and CDR2 LQKENI. The V and J ends lost 2 bases and 2 bases respectively, with 11 bases between them. CDR3 residues: CASSPTGILTDTQYF. The CDR3, as DNA: TGTGCCAGCTCACCAACAGGGATACTCACAGATACGCAGTATTTT. Full variable domain (outside the CDR3, taken from reference TRBV18 and TRBJ2-3): NAGVMQNPRHLVRRRGQEARLRCSPMKGHSHVYWYRQLPEEGLKFMVYLQKENIIDESGMPKERFSAEFPKEGPSILRIQQVVRGDSAAYFCASSPTGILTDTQYFGPGTRLTVL.

Many counts were recorded for this clonotype. V gene TRBV7-9 combines with J gene TRBJ1-6, with TRBD1 identical over 9 bases. This CDR3 is 19 amino acids long. Losses at the gene ends were 3 bases for V and 9 bases for J; bases not matched to a gene: 18. Germline values: CDR1 SEHNR, CDR2 FQNEAQ (reference sequence). The CDR3 is CASSFVVRQGVNRGSPLHF. The DNA for the CDR3 is TGTGCCAGCAGCTTCGTAGTGAGACAGGGGGTAAATCGAGGTTCACCCCTCCACTTT.

This clonotype showed up many times. The chain couples TRBV11-2 to TRBJ2-1, with D tentatively TRBD1 (6 bases). In germline, CDR1 is SGHAT, CDR2 FQNNGV. This CDR3 spans 14 amino acids. V gave up 1 base and J gave up 6 bases, with 10 bases separating them. The CDR3 protein is CASSLVRTVNEQFF. DNA of the CDR3: TGTGCCAGCAGCTTAGTCCGGACAGTCAATGAGCAGTTCTTC. The full variable domain, with the rest looked up from reference TRBV11-2 and TRBJ2-1, is EAGVAQSPRYKIIEKRQSVAFWCNPISGHATLYWYQQILGQGPKLLIQFQNNGVVDDSQLPKDRFSAERLKGVDSTLKIQPAKLEDSAVYLCASSLVRTVNEQFFGPGTRLTVL.

The rearrangement joins TRBV28 to TRBJ1-6; 7 bases fit TRBD1. V shed 4 bases and J 6 bases; nucleotides not matched to a gene: 9. The CDR3 consists of 16 residues. Germline CDR1 and CDR2: MDHEN and SYDVKM. As DNA, the CDR3 is TGTGCCAGCAGTTCGCCGGGACAGATCACTAATTCACCCCTCCACTTT. It yields the protein CASSSPGQITNSPLHF.

This clonotype was found many times. This sequence joins TRBV20-1 and TRBJ1-1, with 8 bases matching TRBD1. Germline V lookup: CDR1 DFQATT, CDR2 SNEGSKA (reference sequence). Trimming took 1 base from V and 4 from J; bases not matched to a gene: 8. The length of the CDR3 is 15 residues. The CDR3 coding sequence is TGCAGTGCTAGAGCCTCAGGGGGCGGTGGCACTGAAGCTTTCTTT. Its translation: CSARASGGGGTEAFF.

This clonotype was observed many times. The chain recombines TRBV5-1 with TRBJ2-2, with a tentative D call TRBD1 (6 bases). Trimming took 4 bases from V and 0 from J, leaving 10 bases between them. CDR1 is SGHRS, CDR2 YFSETQ, per germline. There are 15 residues in the CDR3. The CDR3 DNA follows: TGCGCCAGCAGCCCCTGGGACACGAACACCGGGGAGCTGTTTTTT. This gives the protein CASSPWDTNTGELFF.

In its sample, this clonotype was seen many times. The rearrangement uses TRBV2 and TRBJ1-2; D ambiguous. With 1 base removed from V and 5 bases from J, the gap between germline ends came to 8 bases. This CDR3 is built from 13 residues. CDR1 SNHLY and CDR2 FYNNEI come from the germline V gene. CDR3 nucleotides: TGTGCCAGCAGTGAAGAACAGAGGTATGGCTACACCTTC. Its translation is CASSEEQRYGYTF.

This clonotype was observed at least ten times. This chain links TRBV20-1 with TRBJ2-1; no firm D call. This CDR3 is 14 amino acids long. With 6 bases removed from V and 2 bases from J, the gap between germline ends came to 14 bases. The germline V gene encodes CDR1 DFQATT and CDR2 SNEGSKA (reference sequence). Here the CDR3 reads CSALARLTYNEQFF. In DNA, the CDR3 is TGCAGTGCCTTAGCCCGTTTAACCTACAATGAGCAGTTCTTC.

The V and J genes are TRBV29-1 and TRBJ2-5; the D gene is possibly TRBD1 (5 bases). V shed 1 base and J shed 2 bases, with 8 bases lying between them. Germline-derived CDR1 and CDR2 are SQVTM and ANQGSEA. The CDR3 extends over 13 amino acids. CDR3 in DNA: TGCAGCGTTGAAGGACAGTTTCAAGAGACCCAGTACTTC. Translation gives CSVEGQFQETQYF.

V gene TRBV12-3 or TRBV12-4 combines with J gene TRBJ2-7; D gene ambiguous. Trimming removed 4 bases from V and 0 bases from J, with 13 bases in between. CDR3 length: 15 residues. The CDR3 loop is CASSYSRVGSYEQYF. In nucleotides, the CDR3 is TGTGCCAGCAGTTACTCTAGGGTGGGCTCCTACGAGCAGTACTTC.

This clonotype was seen repeatedly, ten times or more. The V gene is TRBV28, the J gene TRBJ2-3; tentative D call: TRBD2 (5 bases). Germline CDR1 is MDHEN and CDR2 is SYDVKM. This CDR3 has 14 residues. V lost 3 bases and J lost 1, with 8 bases in between. The CDR3 region is CASSLFSGTDTQYF. The CDR3, as DNA: TGTGCCAGCAGTTTGTTTAGCGGCACAGATACGCAGTATTTT.

Ten or more counts support this clonotype. The chain uses TRBV5-1 and TRBJ2-3; no clear D gene. Germline V gene data show CDR1 as SGHRS and CDR2 as YFSETQ. Trimming shortened V by 4 bases and J by 2 bases, and 11 bases separated the two germline ends. The CDR3 covers 14 residues. The CDR3, as DNA: TGCGCCAGCAGCCCCGACTCCTCCACAGATACGCAGTATTTT. Translated, it gives CASSPDSSTDTQYF.

V usage is TRBV19 and J usage is TRBJ1-5, with unresolved D. Per germline, CDR1 LNHDA and CDR2 SQIVND (reference sequence). The ends were cut back, 5 bases at V and 3 bases at J, with 17 bases in the middle. The CDR3 consists of 16 residues. CDR3 amino acids: CASSETRVRVNQPQHF. The CDR3 nucleotides are TGTGCCAGTAGTGAAACACGGGTCCGGGTCAATCAGCCCCAGCATTTT.

This clonotype has ten or more counts. The chain combines TRBV20-1 with TRBJ2-7; D may be TRBD1 or TRBD2 (5 bases each). Trimming took off 3 bases at V and 4 bases at J, with 13 bases between the two ends. This CDR3 spans 13 amino acids. CDR1 is DFQATT and CDR2 is SNEGSKA in the germline V gene (reference sequence). CDR3 coding DNA: TGCAGTGCTAGGCCCACCTGGGGGTACGAGCAGTACTTC. Amino acids: CSARPTWGYEQYF.

Relative to its sample, this clonotype is medium-sized (0.01 to 0.1%). The CDR3 loop reads CASTLGTGVYEQYF. CDR3 in DNA: TGTGCCAGCACCCTGGGTACAGGGGTCTACGAGCAGTACTTC. The gene calls are TRBV12-3 or TRBV12-4 and TRBJ2-7; TRBD1 aligns across 7 bases. The trim removed 7 bases at V and 3 bases at J, leaving 9 bases unmatched. This CDR3 has 14 residues.